These 21 T cell receptor beta chains came from one sample sequenced in a study of blood T cell repertoires in COVID-19. Sequencing used immunoSEQ multiplex PCR; TCRdb keeps in-frame clones, though not all of them. There are about 50,000 clones in the sample; more than 90% occur only once, and around 9.7% lies in the top ten. The sequencing sample was made of peripheral blood. Receptor source: a woman older than 75 with acute or convalescent COVID-19.

The rearrangement links TRBV19 to TRBJ2-3; TRBD1 agrees at 7 bases. CDR1 and CDR2 (germline): LNHDA, SQIVND (reference sequence). V lost 3 bases and J lost 0; bases outside the gene matches: 9. The CDR3 contains 17 residues. The CDR3 DNA follows: TGTGCCAGTAGTATGGACAGGCCGAACCCTAGCACAGATACGCAGTATTTT. Translated: CASSMDRPNPSTDTQYF.

The V gene is TRBV5-4, the J gene TRBJ1-1; weak D call: TRBD1 (6 bases). This CDR3 comprises 14 residues. Germline loops: CDR1 SGHNT, CDR2 YYREEE (reference sequence). The V gene lost 0 bases and the J gene lost 1 base, with 7 bases spanning the gap. CDR3 loop: CASSLVQGNTEAFF. CDR3 nucleotide sequence: TGTGCCAGCAGCTTGGTACAGGGGAACACTGAAGCTTTCTTT.

V usage is TRBV5-5 and J usage is TRBJ2-5, with 12 bases that match TRBD2. V gave up 3 bases and J gave up 5 bases; unmatched junction bases: 2. Per germline, CDR1 SGHKS and CDR2 YYEKEE (reference sequence). The CDR3 length is 14 residues. The CDR3 DNA follows: TGTGCCAGCAGCTCTAGCGGGAGGGAGGAGACCCAGTACTTC. This sequence encodes CASSSSGREETQYF.

This clone was seen just once. V and J are TRBV7-3 and TRBJ2-5, with 10 bases matching TRBD1. V was pared by 5 bases and J by 5 bases, with 5 bases of the junction left unmatched. The CDR3 has 14 residues. Germline V gene data show CDR1 as SGHTA and CDR2 as FQGTGA. The CDR3 nucleotides are TGTGCCAGCAGCCGGGACAGGGGTGAGGAGACCCAGTACTTC. Protein product: CASSRDRGEETQYF.

In this sample, this clone turned up once. The CDR3 DNA follows: TGTGCCAGCCAGCTAGCGGGAGGCCACGAGCAGTACTTC. Translated: CASQLAGGHEQYF. J is TRBJ2-7 and V is TRBV2; TRBD2 matches at 11 bases. The CDR3 sequence is 13 residues long. V shed 8 bases, J shed 5 bases, and the junction held 5 bases outside the gene matches. Germline V gene lookup returns CDR1 SNHLY and CDR2 FYNNEI.

The V gene is TRBV5-1, the J gene TRBJ1-1; D is uncertain. Germline V lookup: CDR1 SGHRS, CDR2 YFSETQ. This CDR3 has 15 residues. V gave up 4 bases and J gave up 1 base, with 14 bases separating them. The CDR3 is CASSPIGETNTEAFF. DNA for the CDR3: TGCGCCAGCAGCCCTATCGGGGAGACGAACACTGAAGCTTTCTTT.

The chain uses TRBV5-4 and TRBJ2-1; possibly TRBD2 for D (5 bases). Germline V gene data show CDR1 as SGHNT and CDR2 as YYREEE (reference sequence). The CDR3 consists of 16 residues. The ends were cut back, 2 bases at V and 0 bases at J, with 12 bases in the middle. The CDR3 DNA is TGTGCCAGCAGCTTCGGAGGAGCGAGCTCCTACAATGAGCAGTTCTTC. It yields the protein CASSFGGASSYNEQFF.

This chain connects TRBV6-2 or TRBV6-3 to TRBJ2-3, with TRBD2 matching over 7 bases. With 4 bases clipped from V and 4 bases from J, the junction kept 8 bases outside the gene matches. The CDR3 has 15 residues. CDR1 and CDR2 (germline): MNHEY, SVGEGT. In DNA form, the CDR3 reads TGTGCCAGCAGTTCTCTAGCGGAAGGGGCAGATACGCAGTATTTT. Its translation: CASSSLAEGADTQYF.

The chain is built from TRBV5-1 and TRBJ1-1, with unresolved D. The CDR3 covers 15 residues. Trimming cost V 4 bases and J 1 base, with 14 bases left between them. Germline assignment: CDR1 SGHRS and CDR2 YFSETQ. Here the CDR3 DNA reads TGCGCCAGCAGCCAAACGGGAGACAAGAACACTGAAGCTTTCTTT. Translation gives CASSQTGDKNTEAFF.

This chain uses TRBV7-9 with TRBJ1-2; no firm D call. Germline CDR1 SEHNR, CDR2 FQNEAQ (reference sequence). The CDR3 consists of 17 residues. V lost 4 bases and J 0 bases, leaving 18 bases between the germline ends. The CDR3: CASSSLVEAIANYGYTF. The CDR3 DNA is TGTGCCAGCAGCTCCCTTGTAGAGGCGATAGCTAACTATGGCTACACCTTC.

The rearrangement joins TRBV7-2 to TRBJ1-2; 7 bases align to TRBD1. V lost 2 bases, J lost 2 bases, and 8 bases stayed unmatched. Germline loops: CDR1 SGHTA, CDR2 FQGNSA. This CDR3 has 16 amino acids. The CDR3 sequence is CASSLRGGQKNYGYTF. For the CDR3, the DNA is TGTGCCAGCAGCTTAAGAGGGGGACAGAAAAACTATGGCTACACCTTC.

The chain combines TRBV19 with TRBJ1-6, with TRBD1 as a possible D gene (5 bases). Trimming shortened V by 6 bases and J by 7 bases, and 13 bases separated the two germline ends. The CDR3 is 14 amino acids. Germline V gene lookup returns CDR1 LNHDA and CDR2 SQIVND (reference sequence). The DNA for the CDR3 is TGTGCCAGTAGGGCGACAGTTTTCAATTCACCCCTCCACTTT. Translating it yields CASRATVFNSPLHF.

J is TRBJ2-7 and V is TRBV29-1; D possibly corresponds to TRBD2 (5 bases). The CDR3 runs 12 residues. Trimming took 6 bases from V and 0 from J, leaving 9 bases between them. Germline lookup yields CDR1 SQVTM and CDR2 ANQGSEA. DNA for the CDR3: TGCAGCGTCCAGCGGAGCTCCTACGAGCAGTACTTC. This gives the protein CSVQRSSYEQYF.

CDR3 nucleotides: TGTGCCAGCAGCTGGTCAGGGGGCAGCTATGGCTACACCTTC. Protein: CASSWSGGSYGYTF. This chain links TRBV5-8 with TRBJ1-2; 8 bases align to TRBD1. Germline loops: CDR1 SGHTS, CDR2 YDEGEE. CDR3 length: 14 residues. V was clipped by 3 bases and J by 4 bases; unmatched bases: 5.

The rearrangement joins TRBV27 to TRBJ2-2; D is possibly TRBD1 (7 bases). Between the trimmed V and J ends, which lost 5 bases and 4 bases, there was a span of 17 bases. Looked up from germline, CDR1 is MNHEY and CDR2 is SMNVEV (reference sequence). CDR3 length: 16 amino acids. CDR3 DNA: TGTGCCAGCAGTCGGGTTGGCAGGGGGGTCACCGGGGAGCTGTTTTTT. Translation gives CASSRVGRGVTGELFF.

This clone was found once. The chain is built from TRBV2 and TRBJ1-4; 11 bases match TRBD1. The ends lost 8 bases at V and 13 bases at J; junction bases unmatched: 6. The CDR3 has 12 amino acids. Per germline, CDR1 SNHLY and CDR2 FYNNEI. The CDR3 sequence: CASSGTGGVLFF. For the CDR3, the DNA is TGTGCCAGCTCCGGGACAGGGGGTGTACTGTTTTTT.

The chain recombines TRBV20-1 with TRBJ2-7; TRBD1 agrees at 7 bases. This CDR3 has 13 residues. Germline trimming cut 3 bases from V and 5 bases from J; bases unmatched to any gene: 7. CDR1 DFQATT and CDR2 SNEGSKA come from the germline V gene (reference sequence). The CDR3 protein is CSASMWDSNEQYF. The CDR3 nucleotides read TGCAGTGCTAGTATGTGGGACAGCAACGAGCAGTACTTC.

This clone was counted a single time. The chain recombines TRBV11-3 with TRBJ1-1, with D perhaps TRBD1 (5 bases). The V and J ends lost 1 base and 0 bases respectively, with 12 bases between them. CDR1 is SGHNT and CDR2 is YENEEA in the germline V gene. The CDR3 totals 16 residues. The CDR3: CASSLGGEAVNTEAFF. The CDR3 DNA follows: TGTGCCAGCAGCTTAGGGGGGGAGGCTGTGAACACTGAAGCTTTCTTT.

This chain joins TRBV6-2 or TRBV6-3 and TRBJ2-2; tentatively, D is TRBD2 (5 bases). Trimming cost V 4 bases and J 7 bases, with 13 bases left between them. The length of the CDR3 is 14 residues. The germline gives CDR1 MNHEY, CDR2 SVGEGT. DNA of the CDR3: TGTGCCAGCAGTTCCAGTCTTCGGGGCGGGGAGCTGTTTTTT. Residues: CASSSSLRGGELFF.

The chain employs TRBV29-1 and TRBJ2-3, with 10 bases lining up with TRBD2. After removal of 0 bases from V and 1 base from J, the junction contained 4 bases not matched to a gene. The germline V gene has CDR1 SQVTM and CDR2 ANQGSEA. The CDR3 length is 16 residues. In DNA, the CDR3 is TGCAGCGTTGAAGAGTGGCTAGCGGGGGGCACAGATACGCAGTATTTT. This gives the protein CSVEEWLAGGTDTQYF.

This chain uses TRBV7-8 with TRBJ2-7; 9 positions match TRBD1. Germline values: CDR1 SGHVS, CDR2 FQNEAQ. The CDR3 extends over 16 amino acids. V shed 4 bases and J 4 bases; nucleotides not matched to a gene: 11. The CDR3 coding sequence is TGTGCCAGCAGCTCCCAATCCGGGACAGGGACTTACGAGCAGTACTTC. Translation: CASSSQSGTGTYEQYF.